The sequence of this TCR beta chain was determined in a study of CD8 T cells in ankylosing spondylitis. Remarks on this clonotype: Its specificity is unknown. Relative to the germline gene, one junction end is altered; a read error may explain this.

Notes on the study in general: Certain motif variants had earlier been reported in reactive arthritis synovial fluid and blood. Blood of patients with ankylosing spondylitis appeared to be characterized by a TCR beta motif of several highly homologous variants.

The CDR3 covers 11 residues. The germline CDR1 and CDR2 sequences are SGHTA and FQGNSA. Using its own MiXCR run on the 5' RACE reads, TCRdb lists one record per CDR3 protein. The sample consists of some 130,000 distinct CDR3 sequences, 5.5% to 7.5% of them appearing once. Sequenced material: blood, either unsorted or a sorted T cell fraction (not recorded which). The receptor comes from a female donor with ankylosing spondylitis or in good health (not recorded which). This chain joins TRBV7-2 and TRBJ2-1; the D is unclear. The CDR3 protein is CVSSQGNEQFF. CDR3 DNA sequence: TGTGTCAGCAGCCAAGGGAATGAGCAGTTCTTC.